These T cell receptor beta chains were read from a single sample in a study of response to subunit inactivated influenza vaccine. Each CDR3 protein is one row after TCRdb ran MiXCR on the RT-PCR reads. The sample lists 500,000 to 700,000 distinct CDR3 sequences; roughly 25% were seen once. These same data were also listed under a study on T cells expressing NK-cell markers.

Here the sequenced sample was CD4+ T cells sorted from PBMCs, taken roughly 13 days after vaccination. The source is a man aged 50-60 years who received an inactivated influenza vaccine. Both conserved end residues are part of each CDR3. The order of the fields is D gene, J gene, V gene, clone size, CDR3 DNA, CDR3 protein. The D gene is left open where the match is weak. Some rows have no size entry. The others give once, few or many, or a class for an expanded clone.

-	TRBJ2-1	TRBV7-9	many	TGTGCCAGCATCCGACGGGAGACGTCCTACAATGAGCAGTTCTTC	CASIRRETSYNEQFF
-	TRBJ1-4	TRBV20-1	-	TGCAGCCCAAAGGAGGGGAGCGTCACTAATGAAAAACTGTTTTTT	CSPKEGSVTNEKLFF
-	TRBJ2-7	TRBV20-1	-	TGCAGTGCTAGAGATCAACGGCAGAGCTCCTACGAGCAGTACTTC	CSARDQRQSSYEQYF
TRBD1	TRBJ1-4	TRBV3-1	-	TGTGCCAGCAGCCAAGATCGGACAGGGAATGAAAAACTGTTTTTT	CASSQDRTGNEKLFF
-	TRBJ2-3	TRBV10-3	-	TGTGCCATCAGTGGGACTAGCACAGATACGCAGTATTTT	CAISGTSTDTQYF
-	TRBJ1-2	TRBV4-3	-	TGCGCCAGCAGCCAAGATCTTCGAGTGGGGAATGACTATGGCTACACCTTC	CASSQDLRVGNDYGYTF
-	TRBJ2-7	TRBV5-4	-	TGTGCCAGCAGCCAGACAAGTCGTTCCTACGAGCAGTACTTC	CASSQTSRSYEQYF
-	TRBJ2-7	TRBV7-2	few	TGTGCCAGCAGCTTATTCGGGGGGCGGGCCCTCGAGCAGTACTTC	CASSLFGGRALEQYF
TRBD1	TRBJ2-7	TRBV12-3/TRBV12-4	many	TGTGCCAGCAGTTTGGGACAGGCGAGAGTGAGCTCCTACGAGCAGTACTTC	CASSLGQARVSSYEQYF
TRBD1	TRBJ2-3	TRBV7-2	few	TGTGCCAGCAGCGCAACTGGACAGGGCACAGATACGCAGTATTTT	CASSATGQGTDTQYF
-	TRBJ2-1	TRBV6-2/TRBV6-3	-	TGTGCCAGCAGTGGGGGAGGATTCGGTGAGCAGTTCTTC	CASSGGGFGEQFF
-	TRBJ2-7	TRBV20-1	few	TGCAGTGCTAGCCCGCCTACCTCCTACGAGCAGTACTTC	CSASPPTSYEQYF
-	TRBJ2-2	TRBV7-3	many	TGTGCCAGCAGCCTAAACCCTCGTCCAACCGGGGAGCTGTTTTTT	CASSLNPRPTGELFF
TRBD2	TRBJ2-5	TRBV6-2/TRBV6-3	-	TGTGCCAGCAGCTCTATGGTCGGGGGGGCGTTCGGGGAGACCCAGTACTTC	CASSSMVGGAFGETQYF
-	TRBJ2-2	TRBV18	few	TGTGCCAGCTCATCGCGAGCGGCGAACACCGGGGAGCTGTTTTTT	CASSSRAANTGELFF
-	TRBJ2-2	TRBV12-3/TRBV12-4	-	TGTGCCAGCAGCGTGCAACGGGGGCCCGGGGAGCTGTTTTTT	CASSVQRGPGELFF
TRBD2	TRBJ2-7	TRBV25-1	-	TGTGCCAGCAGTGAATCATTGGTAGCGGGAGGTGGGGAGCAGTACTTC	CASSESLVAGGGEQYF
-	TRBJ1-1	TRBV7-9	few	TGTGCCAGCAGCTTAGGGGGGCTCGCTGAAGCTTTCTTT	CASSLGGLAEAFF
TRBD1	TRBJ2-2	TRBV7-2	-	TGTGCCAGCAGCTCAAGCCGGGACAGGTTTGGCACCGGGGAGCTGTTTTTT	CASSSSRDRFGTGELFF
-	TRBJ2-2	TRBV20-1	many	TGCAGTGCTAGAGGGGGCGTTGTTGCCGGGGAGCTGTTTTTT	CSARGGVVAGELFF
-	TRBJ2-2	TRBV9	-	TGTGCCAGCACCTTAATGGACACCGGGGAGCTGTTTTTT	CASTLMDTGELFF
-	TRBJ2-5	TRBV20-1	-	TGCAGTGCTAGTTCGAGGAGGGGGGCAGTGGAGACCCAGTACTTC	CSASSRRGAVETQYF
TRBD2	TRBJ2-3	TRBV20-1	-	TGCAGTGCTATGAAAAGCGGGAGGGGCTTGGATACGCAGTATTTT	CSAMKSGRGLDTQYF
-	TRBJ2-2	TRBV7-8	-	TGTGCCAGCAGCTTGCTCTCCCAGGGCAACACCGGGGAGCTGTTTTTT	CASSLLSQGNTGELFF
-	TRBJ2-3	TRBV5-1	many	TGCGCCAGCAGTCACGTACAAGGGCGCGGCCCAGATACGCAGTATTTT	CASSHVQGRGPDTQYF
-	TRBJ1-2	TRBV3-1	-	TGTGCCAGCAGCCAAGAATGGGACACAAGAAACTATGGCTACACCTTC	CASSQEWDTRNYGYTF
-	TRBJ2-3	TRBV20-1	-	TGCAGTGCTAGAGGACAGGCCCCAGATACGCAGTATTTT	CSARGQAPDTQYF
-	TRBJ2-1	TRBV6-2/TRBV6-3	-	TGTGCCAGCAGTTCCGATTACGGGCAACCCTACAATGAGCAGTTCTTC	CASSSDYGQPYNEQFF
-	TRBJ2-2	TRBV24-1	-	TGTGCCACCAGTGAGCTAGGGCACGGGGAGCTGTTTTTT	CATSELGHGELFF
-	TRBJ2-3	TRBV7-2	few	TGTGCCAGCAGCTTCGGGAACCCCACAGATACGCAGTATTTT	CASSFGNPTDTQYF
-	TRBJ2-7	TRBV27	-	TGTGCCAGCAGTCAGACCCCCTGGTACGAGCAGTACTTC	CASSQTPWYEQYF
-	TRBJ1-1	TRBV12-3/TRBV12-4	many	TGTGCCAGCAGACCTGGGGGTCCTGAAGCTTTCTTT	CASRPGGPEAFF
TRBD1	TRBJ1-1	TRBV5-6	-	TGTGCCAGCAGCTTGGAGATCCGGGACAGGGAAGCCGCTGAAGCTTTCTTT	CASSLEIRDREAAEAFF
-	TRBJ2-3	TRBV20-1	many	TGCAGTGCTAGTTCGGGGGTCCCAGATACGCAGTATTTT	CSASSGVPDTQYF
TRBD1	TRBJ2-1	TRBV20-1	-	TGCAGTGCTAGAGGTGAAGGGGACAGGGGCTACAATGAGCAGTTCTTC	CSARGEGDRGYNEQFF
-	TRBJ2-2	TRBV28	-	TGTGCCAGCAGTTACCTTAGGGAAACCGGGGAGCTGTTTTTT	CASSYLRETGELFF
-	TRBJ2-1	TRBV20-1	-	TGCAGTGCTAGAACCGGGGTGGCCTTCCATGAGCAGTTCTTC	CSARTGVAFHEQFF
TRBD1	TRBJ2-7	TRBV5-1	few	TGCGCCAGCAGCCCCGGGACAGGGGATTGCGAGCAGTACTTC	CASSPGTGDCEQYF
TRBD2	TRBJ2-5	TRBV4-3	few	TGCGCCAGCAGCCAATCGGCGGGAGGATGGGAGACCCAGTACTTC	CASSQSAGGWETQYF
TRBD1	TRBJ1-1	TRBV18	few	TGTGCCAGCTCACGAGGGACAGGGGGCGAAGCTTTCTTT	CASSRGTGGEAFF
-	TRBJ2-7	TRBV27	few	TGTGCCAGCAGTCGACACCAAAGCACCTACGAGCAGTACTTC	CASSRHQSTYEQYF
-	TRBJ2-3	TRBV4-1	-	TGCGCCAGCAGCATCGTTGGGGTTGTCACAGATACGCAGTATTTT	CASSIVGVVTDTQYF
-	TRBJ1-1	TRBV6-5	few	TGTGCCAGCAGTTACTCATCCAGGGGGAACACTGAAGCTTTCTTT	CASSYSSRGNTEAFF
-	TRBJ2-5	TRBV7-2	-	TGTGCCAGCAGCTTAGCGCAGGGTGGGATGGAGACCCAGTACTTC	CASSLAQGGMETQYF
-	TRBJ1-2	TRBV5-1	many	TGCGCCAGCAGCAAACGATCGGACTATGGCTACACCTTC	CASSKRSDYGYTF
-	TRBJ2-5	TRBV6-2/TRBV6-3	-	TGTGCCAGCAGTTACTGGGGCGACAAAGAGACCCAGTACTTC	CASSYWGDKETQYF
TRBD2	TRBJ2-3	TRBV6-1	few	TGTGCCAGCACCCCGGGGGGGAGTTTCACAGATACGCAGTATTTT	CASTPGGSFTDTQYF
-	TRBJ2-7	TRBV28	few	TGTGCCAGCAGTTCCCTGGCGGGAAGCTCCTACGAGCAGTACTTC	CASSSLAGSSYEQYF
-	TRBJ1-2	TRBV6-1	-	TGTGCCAGCAGAATCGGGACCCGCGAAAACTATGGCTACACCTTC	CASRIGTRENYGYTF
-	TRBJ2-1	TRBV29-1	few	TGCAGCGTGAGGGGCATAGCCTACAATGAGCAGTTCTTC	CSVRGIAYNEQFF